One and the same sample provided the 28 T cell receptor beta chains below, sequenced in a study of T cell clones after liver transplantation. Libraries were prepared by immunoSEQ multiplex PCR; TCRdb keeps only in-frame clonotypes and omits some of them. The data show around 110,000 clones, 90% seen once. The specimen comprised CD4+ T cells from blood, sampled 12 months after liver transplant. These receptors originate from a human patient who received a liver transplant. Some T cells may have originated in the graft donor.

This clone was picked up one time. Here the CDR3 reads CASSPDPSTDTQYF. The CDR3, as DNA: TGCGCCAGCAGCCCCGACCCTAGCACAGATACGCAGTATTTT. The rearrangement uses TRBV5-1 and TRBJ2-3; D not resolved. The CDR3 contains 14 residues. V lost 4 bases, J lost 0 bases, and 9 bases lay in between. Germline V lookup: CDR1 SGHRS, CDR2 YFSETQ.

CDR3 sequence: CASSSPDRAGETQYF. The CDR3, as DNA: TGTGCCAGCAGTTCTCCGGACAGGGCGGGCGAGACCCAGTACTTC. This chain connects TRBV6-5 to TRBJ2-5, with 8 bases matching TRBD1. The trim removed 4 bases at V and 5 bases at J, leaving 9 bases unmatched. The germline V gene encodes CDR1 MNHEY and CDR2 SVGAGI. This CDR3 contains 15 residues.

The chain recombines TRBV6-1 with TRBJ2-2; D might be TRBD1 (6 bases). V dropped 4 bases and J dropped 6 bases, with 21 bases sitting between them. Germline V gene sequence: CDR1 MNHNS, CDR2 SASEGT. The CDR3 is made up of 17 amino acids. CDR3 sequence reads: CASSGQGGSKNAGELFF. The CDR3 bases are TGTGCCAGCAGTGGTCAAGGGGGATCCAAAAACGCCGGGGAGCTGTTTTTT.

The chain employs TRBV5-1 and TRBJ2-2; D is possibly TRBD1 or TRBD2 (5 bases each). Germline V gives CDR1 SGHRS, CDR2 YFSETQ. This CDR3 has 14 amino acids. Trimming stripped 0 bases from V and 6 bases from J, with 9 bases between. The CDR3 DNA reads TGCGCCAGCAGCTTGGATGGGGGTTCCGGGGAGCTGTTTTTT. It codes for CASSLDGGSGELFF.

The V call is TRBV7-8, the J call TRBJ2-2, with a possible D match to TRBD2 (6 bases). Per the germline V gene, CDR1 is SGHVS and CDR2 is FQNEAQ. The CDR3 is made up of 17 amino acids. The V gene lost 0 bases and the J gene lost 0 bases, with 11 bases spanning the gap. CDR3 sequence reads: CASSLARRGTNTGELFF. DNA for the CDR3: TGTGCCAGCAGCTTAGCAAGGAGGGGCACGAACACCGGGGAGCTGTTTTTT.

This sequence joins TRBV7-8 and TRBJ2-5; 7 bases fit TRBD1. This CDR3 is 14 amino acids long. Germline CDR1 reads SGHVS; CDR2 reads FQNEAQ. The J segment lost 9 bases and the V segment lost 4 bases, leaving 11 bases of the junction unmatched. The CDR3: CASSYGTERWAQYF. Written as DNA, the CDR3 is TGTGCCAGCAGCTACGGGACAGAACGATGGGCCCAGTACTTC.

This clone has only a few counts. J is TRBJ2-7 and V is TRBV7-2, with unresolved D. Germline assignment: CDR1 SGHTA and CDR2 FQGNSA. The CDR3 contains 12 residues. Trimming cost V 2 bases and J 4 bases, with 6 bases left between them. This chain's CDR3 is CASSLSRYEQYF. CDR3 nucleotides: TGTGCCAGCAGCTTAAGTAGGTACGAGCAGTACTTC.

This chain links TRBV6-6 with TRBJ2-1, with D possibly TRBD2 on 8 matching bases. Trimming pared 11 bases from V and 2 bases from J, leaving 16 bases between. From germline, CDR1 is MNHNY and CDR2 SVGAGI (reference sequence). The CDR3 has 14 amino acids. CDR3 DNA sequence: TGTGCCGCAAGACAGGGACTAGCCTACAATGAGCAGTTCTTC. It encodes CAARQGLAYNEQFF.

The chain links TRBV11-2 to TRBJ1-1; 10 bases are a match to TRBD1. Germline V gives CDR1 SGHAT, CDR2 FQNNGV. Trimming at V came to 7 bases and at J to 5 bases, leaving 7 bases not matched to a gene. CDR3 length: 14 amino acids. CDR3 residues: CASKRTGGGTEAFF. The CDR3 DNA reads as TGTGCCAGCAAACGGACAGGGGGAGGGACTGAAGCTTTCTTT. Combining the CDR3 with reference TRBV11-2 and TRBJ1-1 gives the whole variable domain EAGVAQSPRYKIIEKRQSVAFWCNPISGHATLYWYQQILGQGPKLLIQFQNNGVVDDSQLPKDRFSAERLKGVDSTLKIQPAKLEDSAVYLCASKRTGGGTEAFFGQGTRLTVV.

The CDR3 here is CASSSPFGQEYTEAFF. CDR3 DNA sequence: TGTGCCAGCTCATCCCCTTTCGGACAGGAGTACACTGAAGCTTTCTTT. J is TRBJ1-1 and V is TRBV18, with 7 bases identical to TRBD1. Germline V CDR1 and CDR2: KGHSH, LQKENI. Germline trimming cut 5 bases from V and 3 bases from J; bases unmatched to any gene: 12. This CDR3 has 16 residues.

V and J are TRBV10-3 and TRBJ2-7; 11 bases fit TRBD2. Germline assignment: CDR1 ENHRY and CDR2 SYGVKD. The CDR3 contains 14 residues. Trimming at V came to 10 bases and at J to 6 bases, leaving 11 bases not matched to a gene. The DNA of the CDR3 is TGTGCCACCTCGACTAGCGGGGATTATTCCGAGCAGTACTTC. It translates to CATSTSGDYSEQYF.

In DNA form, the CDR3 reads TGTGCTAGTGGTTTGACAGGGGTAGGCTACGAGCAGTACTTC. Translating gives CASGLTGVGYEQYF. V gene TRBV12-5 combines with J gene TRBJ2-7; 7 bases agree with TRBD1. Germline V CDR1 and CDR2: LGHNT, FRNRAP. The junction had 4 bases not matched to a gene; V was cut back by 2 bases and J by 3 bases. The CDR3 covers 14 residues. Drawing the rest from reference TRBV12-5 and TRBJ2-7, the complete variable domain is DARVTQTPRHKVTEMGQEVTMRCQPILGHNTVFWYRQTMMQGLELLAYFRNRAPLDDSGMPKDRFSAEMPDATLATLKIQPSEPRDSAVYFCASGLTGVGYEQYFGPGTRLTVT.

In nucleotides, the CDR3 is TGTGCCAGCAGCTCAAAACGAGAGACCCAGTACTTC. Amino acid sequence: CASSSKRETQYF. This sequence joins TRBV7-2 and TRBJ2-5; no firm D call. Germline V lookup: CDR1 SGHTA, CDR2 FQGNSA. The CDR3 is 12 residues long. Trimming stripped 4 bases from V and 4 bases from J, with 7 bases between. Looking up the rest from reference TRBV7-2 and TRBJ2-5 gives the full variable domain: GAGVSQSPSNKVTEKGKDVELRCDPISGHTALYWYRQSLGQGLEFLIYFQGNSAPDKSGLPSDRFSAERTGGSVSTLTIQRTQQEDSAVYLCASSSKRETQYFGPGTRLLVL.

The V call is TRBV11-3, the J call TRBJ2-5; a possible D gene is TRBD1 (6 bases). In germline, CDR1 is SGHNT, CDR2 YENEEA. The CDR3 runs 17 residues. Trimming left V 5 bases short and J 3 bases short, with 22 bases between. Here the CDR3 reads CASSPRGQPNLKETQYF. The CDR3 nucleotides are TGTGCCAGCAGCCCCCGAGGACAGCCTAACTTAAAAGAGACCCAGTACTTC.

This chain joins TRBV9 and TRBJ2-1, with D unclear. The CDR3 totals 13 residues. V gave up 0 bases and J gave up 5 bases, with 6 bases separating them. The germline gives CDR1 SGDLS, CDR2 YYNGEE. Here the CDR3 reads CASSVGGNNEQFF. The DNA of the CDR3 is TGTGCCAGCAGCGTAGGCGGAAACAATGAGCAGTTCTTC.

The chain carries TRBV2 and TRBJ1-4, with D possibly TRBD1 on 6 matching bases. Looked up from germline, CDR1 is SNHLY and CDR2 is FYNNEI. Trimming shortened V by 7 bases and J by 2 bases, and 14 bases separated the two germline ends. The CDR3 has 15 amino acids. CDR3 sequence reads: CASKQEGVTNEKLFF. The CDR3 coding sequence is TGTGCCAGCAAACAAGAGGGGGTCACTAATGAAAAACTGTTTTTT.

The chain couples TRBV19 to TRBJ2-7; D is unclear. This CDR3 spans 14 amino acids. The ends were cut back, 5 bases at V and 2 bases at J, with 13 bases in the middle. The germline V gene encodes CDR1 LNHDA and CDR2 SQIVND (reference sequence). CDR3 protein: CASSLLRNPYEQYF. Written as DNA, the CDR3 is TGTGCCAGTAGTTTACTAAGAAACCCCTACGAGCAGTACTTC.

This chain uses TRBV28 with TRBJ2-1; no definite D call. Germline CDR1 reads MDHEN; CDR2 reads SYDVKM. Trimming took 4 bases from V and 10 from J, leaving 8 bases between them. CDR3 size: 11 residues. CDR3 sequence (DNA): TGTGCCAGCAGTTGGGTGAGGGAGCAGTTCTTC. Amino acids: CASSWVREQFF.

This chain links TRBV5-4 with TRBJ2-5; D might be TRBD1 (5 bases). CDR1 is SGHNT, CDR2 YYREEE, per germline (reference sequence). CDR3 length equals 12 residues. Trimming pared 2 bases from V and 5 bases from J, leaving 7 bases between. The CDR3 bases are TGTGCCAGCAGCTTACAGGAGGAGACCCAGTACTTC. Its translation is CASSLQEETQYF.

The chain couples TRBV6-5 to TRBJ2-7; the D gene is possibly TRBD2 (5 bases). This CDR3 comprises 12 residues. Trimming took 6 bases from V and 3 from J, leaving 9 bases between them. Germline-derived CDR1 and CDR2 are MNHEY and SVGAGI. This chain's CDR3 is CASSSGVYEQYF. The CDR3 DNA sequence: TGTGCCAGCAGCTCCGGGGTCTACGAGCAGTACTTC.

The chain links TRBV29-1 to TRBJ2-1; D perhaps matches TRBD1 (5 bases). Germline CDR1 SQVTM, CDR2 ANQGSEA. The CDR3 contains 12 residues. The V gene lost 4 bases and the J gene lost 6 bases, with 10 bases spanning the gap. The CDR3 loop reads CSVGQGGNEQFF. CDR3 coding DNA: TGCAGCGTTGGGCAGGGTGGCAATGAGCAGTTCTTC.

This clone was seen a single time. The V call is TRBV6-5, the J call TRBJ2-7; TRBD1 is a possible D gene (8 bases). The V gene lost 2 bases and the J gene lost 3 bases, with 14 bases spanning the gap. The germline CDR1 and CDR2 sequences are MNHEY and SVGAGI. The CDR3 covers 15 residues. The chain's CDR3 is CASSYPSGTGYEQYF. For the CDR3, the DNA is TGTGCCAGCAGTTACCCCAGCGGGACAGGCTACGAGCAGTACTTC.

The V and J genes are TRBV28 and TRBJ2-7; 10 bases line up with TRBD1. The germline CDR1 and CDR2 sequences are MDHEN and SYDVKM. This CDR3 spans 14 amino acids. V lost 3 bases to trimming and J lost 7 bases; unmatched junction nucleotides: 6. CDR3 DNA sequence: TGTGCCAGCAGTTTCCGGGACAGGGGTCGAGAGCAGTACTTC. Translation: CASSFRDRGREQYF.

The J gene is TRBJ2-2, the V gene TRBV5-1; no firm D call. The germline V gene has CDR1 SGHRS and CDR2 YFSETQ. This CDR3 region has 13 residues. V was pared by 5 bases and J by 2 bases, with 7 bases between. CDR3 protein: CASRHPNTGELFF. The DNA for the CDR3 is TGCGCCAGCAGACACCCTAACACCGGGGAGCTGTTTTTT.

The gene calls are TRBV19 and TRBJ2-1; D perhaps matches TRBD1 (5 bases). With 3 bases removed from V and 8 bases from J, the gap between germline ends came to 14 bases. This CDR3 has 14 residues. Germline V gene data show CDR1 as LNHDA and CDR2 as SQIVND (reference sequence). CDR3 coding DNA: TGTGCCAGTAGTATGGGGCTAGTCGACGATGAGCAGTTCTTC. Protein product: CASSMGLVDDEQFF.

This rearrangement joins TRBV19 to TRBJ2-1, with 13 nucleotides matching TRBD2. Germline V gene lookup returns CDR1 LNHDA and CDR2 SQIVND (reference sequence). After removal of 4 bases from V and 3 bases from J, the junction contained 6 bases not matched to a gene. There are 17 residues in the CDR3. The CDR3 region is CASSTWTSGSIYNEQFF. The CDR3 nucleotides are TGTGCCAGTAGTACGTGGACTAGCGGGAGCATCTACAATGAGCAGTTCTTC. The full variable domain, with the rest looked up from reference TRBV19 and TRBJ2-1, is DGGITQSPKYLFRKEGQNVTLSCEQNLNHDAMYWYRQDPGQGLRLIYYSQIVNDFQKGDIAEGYSVSREKKESFPLTVTSAQKNPTAFYLCASSTWTSGSIYNEQFFGPGTRLTVL.

The CDR3 DNA reads TGTGCCAGCAGCAACACTACCCGGGAGACGCAGTATTTT. This translates into CASSNTTRETQYF. J is TRBJ2-3 and V is TRBV9, with D maybe TRBD2 (6 bases). Trimming pared 4 bases from V and 9 bases from J, leaving 15 bases between. Germline V CDR1 and CDR2: SGDLS, YYNGEE. This CDR3 spans 13 amino acids. The entire variable domain, with the rest obtained from reference TRBV9 and TRBJ2-3, is as follows: DSGVTQTPKHLITATGQRVTLRCSPRSGDLSVYWYQQSLDQGLQFLIQYYNGEERAKGNILERFSAQQFPDLHSELNLSSLELGDSALYFCASSNTTRETQYFGPGTRLTVL.

This clone has just one count. The rearrangement joins TRBV5-4 to TRBJ2-1; D call uncertain. Germline V gene lookup returns CDR1 SGHNT and CDR2 YYREEE (reference sequence). Between the trimmed V and J ends, which lost 0 bases and 0 bases, there was a span of 7 bases. This CDR3 has 15 residues. CDR3: CASSLGLDSYNEQFF. CDR3 bases: TGTGCCAGCAGCTTGGGGCTCGACTCCTACAATGAGCAGTTCTTC.